This T cell receptor beta chain was captured in a study of control samples from healthy donors and cancer patients. Trimming stripped 4 bases from V and 1 base from J, with 14 bases between. The germline V gene encodes CDR1 MNHEY and CDR2 SVGEGT. The CDR3 runs 16 residues. This table comes from immunoSEQ multiplex PCR, and its TCRdb copy is limited to in-frame clones, with some not included. This sample has 55,000 to 80,000 clones, with approximately 90% found just once. This TCR derives from a man between 60 and 70 years old with colorectal cancer. The chain uses TRBV6-2 or TRBV6-3 and TRBJ1-5; D is perhaps TRBD1 (6 bases). Sequencing used PBMCs. The CDR3 sequence: CASSLSNRGSNQPQHF. CDR3 coding DNA: TGTGCCAGCAGTTTATCGAATAGGGGGAGCAATCAGCCCCAGCATTTT.